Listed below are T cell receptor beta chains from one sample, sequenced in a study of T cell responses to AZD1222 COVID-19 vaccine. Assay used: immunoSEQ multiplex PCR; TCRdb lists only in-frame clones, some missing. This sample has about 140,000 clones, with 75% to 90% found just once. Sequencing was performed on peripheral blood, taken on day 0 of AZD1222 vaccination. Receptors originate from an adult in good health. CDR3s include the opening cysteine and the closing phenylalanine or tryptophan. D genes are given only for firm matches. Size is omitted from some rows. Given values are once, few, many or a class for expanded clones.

TGTGCCAGTAGTACCCCCGGGGATCGAACTAGCTCCTACAATGAGCAGTTCTTC	CASSTPGDRTSSYNEQFF	TRBV19	TRBJ2-1	-	-
TGTGCCAGCTCACCGAGGACAGGGAACTATGGCTACACCTTC	CASSPRTGNYGYTF	TRBV18	TRBJ1-2	-	TRBD1
TGTGCCACCAGCAGAGAGAAAGGCCGCTCTGGAAACACCATATATTTT	CATSREKGRSGNTIYF	TRBV15	TRBJ1-3	-	-
TGTGCCAGCAGCTTAGGGGGGCCTGGTGAGCAGTTCTTC	CASSLGGPGEQFF	TRBV7-2	TRBJ2-1	-	-
TGTGCCACCTCCGCAACGGCAGCCGGGACCGCGTACGAAGAGCAGTACTTC	CATSATAAGTAYEEQYF	TRBV15	TRBJ2-7	-	-
TGCGCCAGCAGCGCTAGCGGGAGCGACACCGGGGAGCTGTTTTTT	CASSASGSDTGELFF	TRBV5-1	TRBJ2-2	once	TRBD2
TGTGCCAGCAGCCAAGGCATCCTCACGTACGAGCAGTACTTC	CASSQGILTYEQYF	TRBV3-1/TRBV3-2	TRBJ2-7	-	-
TGTGCCAGCAGCTTCTGGGGAACAGATACGCAGTATTTT	CASSFWGTDTQYF	TRBV7-9	TRBJ2-3	-	-
TGTGCCAGCAGAACAGGGGTCTTCTCTGGAAACACCATATATTTT	CASRTGVFSGNTIYF	TRBV2	TRBJ1-3	-	TRBD1
TGTGCCAGCAGCCTCAAAAACTATGGCTACACCTTC	CASSLKNYGYTF	TRBV14	TRBJ1-2	once	-
TGTGCTAGTAGTAAAGGGGAGGGCGGTGGCACAGATACGCAGTATTTT	CASSKGEGGGTDTQYF	TRBV12-5	TRBJ2-3	-	TRBD2
TGCGCCAGCAGCCAAGAACGACTAGAAGAGACCCAGTACTTC	CASSQERLEETQYF	TRBV4-1	TRBJ2-5	-	-
TGTGCCAGTAGTAGGGTGCAGGGGGGATTAAGCAATCAGCCCCAGCATTTT	CASSRVQGGLSNQPQHF	TRBV19	TRBJ1-5	once	TRBD1
TGTGCCAGCAGCCAAGATAAGAGCGGGGGGCCCCCGGATACGCAGTATTTT	CASSQDKSGGPPDTQYF	TRBV4-2	TRBJ2-3	few	TRBD2
TGTGCCAGCAGCCCGCGGGAAGGCTCTGGGGCCAACGTCCTGACTTTC	CASSPREGSGANVLTF	TRBV3-1/TRBV3-2	TRBJ2-6	-	-
TGTGCCAGCAGCGCGACAGGATTATTGGAAGCTTTCTTT	CASSATGLLEAFF	TRBV7-9	TRBJ1-1	once	-
TGCAGCGCCCCAAGGGACAGAAACTACGAGCAGTACTTC	CSAPRDRNYEQYF	TRBV29-1	TRBJ2-7	-	TRBD1
TGTGCCAGTACCATTTCAATGGGACAGGTTGTGAACACTGAAGCTTTCTTT	CASTISMGQVVNTEAFF	TRBV19	TRBJ1-1	-	TRBD1
TGTGCCTGGAAGGGCAGGGGTGCAACTAATGAAAAACTGTTTTTT	CAWKGRGATNEKLFF	TRBV30	TRBJ1-4	few	-
TGTGCCAGCAGCAAGCGGGCCGCAGACTCTGGGGCCAACGTCCTGACTTTC	CASSKRAADSGANVLTF	TRBV7-8	TRBJ2-6	-	-
TGTGCCCCCAGCAATAATGGGTCTCCTAACTATGGCTACACCTTC	CAPSNNGSPNYGYTF	TRBV21-1	TRBJ1-2	-	-
TGTGCCAGCAGCTTAGTCACAAACTATGGCTACACCTTC	CASSLVTNYGYTF	TRBV7-9	TRBJ1-2	-	-
TGTGCCAGCAGCCTCTCTCCGGCATCCGGCCAGTTCTTC	CASSLSPASGQFF	TRBV7-2	TRBJ2-1	-	-
TGTGCCAGTAGTGGGGGGACAGCAGACTATGTGTACACCTTC	CASSGGTADYVYTF	TRBV19	TRBJ1-2	-	TRBD1
TGTGCCAGCAGCGTAGGACAGGGCCCCTATGGCTACACCTTC	CASSVGQGPYGYTF	TRBV9	TRBJ1-2	-	TRBD1
TGTGCCAGCTCACTAGCTGGACAGGGTAATTCACCCCTCCACTTT	CASSLAGQGNSPLHF	TRBV18	TRBJ1-6	-	TRBD1
TGTGCCTGGAGGGACCCGACTAACTATGGCTACACCTTC	CAWRDPTNYGYTF	TRBV30	TRBJ1-2	-	-
TGTGCCAGCAGCCCTGGCAGATGGGAGACCCAGTACTTC	CASSPGRWETQYF	TRBV5-6	TRBJ2-5	-	-
TGTGCCAGTAGTATAGCCCGGCAGCCCCAGCATTTT	CASSIARQPQHF	TRBV19	TRBJ1-5	few	-
TGTGCCAGCAGTACAAGGTTCGATGAGCAGTTCTTC	CASSTRFDEQFF	TRBV2	TRBJ2-1	-	-
TGTGCCACCAGCACCAGAAACAGGGTCGAGCAGTACTTC	CATSTRNRVEQYF	TRBV15	TRBJ2-7	-	-
TGTGCCACCCGTACCCATTGGGGGAGTGGGGGTCAGCCCCAGCATTTT	CATRTHWGSGGQPQHF	TRBV21-1	TRBJ1-5	once	-